This T cell receptor beta chain was identified during a study of PD-L1 blockade in urothelial cancer. Across the study: Male patients with bladder-origin urothelial cancer numbered about nine tenths of the roughly 29. T cells were recovered from blood samples at a median of around 150,000. Samples came from 3 weeks, at the second dose, and 6 weeks into treatment.

Time point meaning: peripheral blood 6 weeks after treatment start. The CDR3 totals 11 residues. Germline V gene sequence: CDR1 GTSNPN, CDR2 SVGIG (reference sequence). V was cut by 2 bases and J by 6 bases, with 6 bases left in between. A spike-in of synthetic TCR analog templates was added to each PCR. Clones were read by immunoSEQ multiplex PCR, and TCRdb kept only the in-frame ones, dropping some. The data contain about 43,000 clones, 83% of them singletons. This chain joins TRBV30 and TRBJ2-3, with D uncertain. The sample in question was PBMCs, obtained around atezolizumab (anti-PD-L1) treatment. The TCR comes from a man in his 60s with urothelial cancer. Here the CDR3 DNA reads TGTGCCTGGAGTCGTGAGGATACGCAGTATTTT. It codes for CAWSREDTQYF.